This entry describes one TCR beta chain. Assay: immunoSEQ multiplex PCR; the TCRdb copy retains only in-frame clones and omits some. There are 300,000 to 350,000 clones in the sample; about 90% occur only once, and 5% to 6.5% lies in the top ten. This sample is part of a study of Ad26.COV2.S vaccination and SARS-CoV-2 variants. Across the whole study: Donor participated within the Ad26.COV2.S arm of the COV1001 trial. Ad26.COV2.S, an intramuscular injection, was given once or twice 56 days apart.

Treatment described: approximately 18 received Ad26.COV2.S at low or high dose, single or two shots; about five received placebo; per-sample allocation not given. It was on day 63 after the first vaccine or placebo injection that samples were taken. The CDR3 is made up of 15 amino acids. V dropped 0 bases and J dropped 7 bases, with 10 bases sitting between them. Per germline, CDR1 LGHNA and CDR2 YSLEER. The rearrangement joins TRBV4-3 to TRBJ1-6; no definite D call. The source of this sequence is a person between 18 and 59 years old who received the Ad26.COV2.S COVID-19 vaccine or a placebo. The sequencing used peripheral blood, collected in a trial of Ad26.COV2.S vaccine versus placebo. CDR3 sequence (DNA): TGCGCCAGCAGCCAAGACGGGTGGTCGAATTCACCCCTCCACTTT. This translates into CASSQDGWSNSPLHF.